At least ten counts were recorded for the clone carrying this TCR beta chain. Its antigen is unknown. Amplification of TCR beta CDR3 regions used RNA as the template. The study used the HTBI primer set for a first-round RT-PCR of the TCR CDR3. TCRdb re-called the multiplex PCR reads with MiXCR, one entry per CDR3 protein. The table lists some 400,000 distinct CDR3 sequences, over 11% of them singletons, with 9.5% to 11% in the top ten. The sample belongs to a study of T cells in Graves' hyperthyroidism and ophthalmopathy. Points from the study as a whole: Most thyroid clonotypes with frequency above 0.001 were detected in blood. Ophthalmopathy was identified by the model a median about 6.4 months ahead of onset.

This CDR3 contains 18 residues. Unmatched junction bases numbered 19, after V lost 2 bases and J lost 12 bases. Germline CDR1 MDHEN, CDR2 SYDVKM. Not enrolled were patients with uncontrolled infection, other autoimmune disease, pregnancy or lactation. Thyroid ultrasound, orbital computed tomography, clinical symptoms, and serum thyroxine and TRAb underpinned diagnoses. The sequenced material came from blood. J is TRBJ2-2 and V is TRBV28; 9 bases are shared with TRBD1. This sequence was found in a woman aged 55-75 years with Graves' hyperthyroidism. The CDR3 DNA reads TGTGCCAGCAGTTTAAGACAGGGGGGCACCTCAAACCCAAACAAGCTGTTTTTT. Translated, it gives CASSLRQGGTSNPNKLFF.